Shown below are 21 T cell receptor beta chains from a single sample sequenced in a study of blood T cell repertoires in COVID-19. Sequencing was performed with immunoSEQ multiplex PCR; in TCRdb, only in-frame clones are kept and a portion is missing. The sample comprises 280,000 or so clones, around 87% of which are singletons, and around 2.1% rests with the top ten. Sample: peripheral blood. The receptors originated from a woman in her thirties who had recovered from COVID-19.

V usage is TRBV2 and J usage is TRBJ1-5; the D is unclear. V was cut by 11 bases and J by 2 bases, with 16 bases left in between. This CDR3 contains 14 residues. CDR1 is SNHLY, CDR2 FYNNEI, per germline. The DNA for the CDR3 is TGTGCCTCCCGCCTCACCGGTGGCAATCAGCCCCAGCATTTT. Protein product: CASRLTGGNQPQHF.

The genes are TRBV2 and TRBJ1-2; D is possibly TRBD1 (6 bases). Germline V gene lookup returns CDR1 SNHLY and CDR2 FYNNEI. V shed 6 bases and J shed 2 bases, with 19 bases lying between them. The CDR3 totals 16 residues. The CDR3 DNA follows: TGTGCCAGCAGGACCGCAGGGGCTAGAGGAAACTATGGCTACACCTTC. This codes for CASRTAGARGNYGYTF.

The chain couples TRBV5-4 to TRBJ2-5; 7 nucleotides line up with TRBD1. Trimming cost V 4 bases and J 3 bases; bases outside gene matches: 9. The length of the CDR3 is 15 residues. Per the germline V gene, CDR1 is SGHNT and CDR2 is YYREEE (reference sequence). The CDR3 bases are TGTGCCAGCAGCCCCCCCCGGGGACAGAAAGAGACCCAGTACTTC. Encoded protein: CASSPPRGQKETQYF.

The chain couples TRBV27 to TRBJ1-5, with D perhaps TRBD1 (6 bases). V lost 0 bases and J 0 bases, leaving 12 bases between the germline ends. CDR1 and CDR2 (germline): MNHEY, SMNVEV (reference sequence). The CDR3 totals 17 residues. CDR3 sequence (DNA): TGTGCCAGCAGTTTATCGCTCCCAGGGGATAGCAATCAGCCCCAGCATTTT. Its translation: CASSLSLPGDSNQPQHF.

The chain uses TRBV4-3 and TRBJ2-2; TRBD2 matches at 9 bases. Germline V gene sequence: CDR1 LGHNA, CDR2 YSLEER. J lost 9 bases, V lost 0 bases, and 5 bases had no gene match. CDR3 length equals 15 residues. The CDR3 DNA reads as TGCGCCAGCAGCCAAGATCTTGCGGGGGGGAGGGAGCTGTTTTTT. This gives the protein CASSQDLAGGRELFF.

The rearrangement links TRBV4-1 to TRBJ1-4; D gene ambiguous. The germline V and J ends were trimmed by 1 base and 5 bases, with 17 bases remaining between them. CDR1 and CDR2 from the germline V gene are MGHRA and YSYEKL. The CDR3 spans 17 residues. DNA of the CDR3: TGCGCCAGCAGCCAAGTTTCGTTGGGCAGGATAAATGAAAAACTGTTTTTT. Its protein is CASSQVSLGRINEKLFF.

The chain combines TRBV3-1 (or the pseudogene TRBV3-2) with TRBJ2-7, with D maybe TRBD1 (5 bases). CDR3 size: 13 residues. Trimming removed 1 base at V and 2 bases at J, with 6 bases between. Germline CDR1 reads LGHDT; CDR2 reads YNNKEL (reference sequence). CDR3 in DNA: TGTGCCAGCAGCCAAGGGGGCCCCTACGAGCAGTACTTC. Protein sequence: CASSQGGPYEQYF.

The V and J genes are TRBV15 and TRBJ2-3, with D unresolved. CDR1 and CDR2 from the germline V gene are LNHNV and YYDKDF (reference sequence). The CDR3 has 13 residues. The V and J ends lost 2 bases and 5 bases respectively, with 8 bases between them. The CDR3 region has the DNA TGTGCCACCAGCAGACTATTCCTAGATACGCAGTATTTT. It encodes CATSRLFLDTQYF.

This clone turned up a few times. The chain recombines TRBV7-2 with TRBJ1-2; 8 bases map to TRBD1. Losses at the gene ends were 3 bases for V and 4 bases for J; bases not matched to a gene: 10. This CDR3 contains 16 residues. The V gene's germline CDR1 is SGHTA and CDR2 FQGNSA. The CDR3 here is CASSFFPDRAGYGYTF. CDR3 DNA: TGTGCCAGCAGCTTCTTTCCGGACAGGGCGGGCTATGGCTACACCTTC.

The chain carries TRBV19 and TRBJ2-1; 13 positions match TRBD2. Germline CDR1 and CDR2: LNHDA and SQIVND (reference sequence). CDR3 length: 13 residues. Germline trimming cut 9 bases from V and 5 bases from J; bases unmatched to any gene: 1. CDR3 in amino acids: CASGTSGNNEQFF. The CDR3 DNA sequence: TGTGCCAGCGGGACTAGCGGGAACAATGAGCAGTTCTTC.

The gene calls are TRBV27 and TRBJ2-7; TRBD1 might be the D (6 bases). The germline CDR1 and CDR2 sequences are MNHEY and SMNVEV (reference sequence). Trimming shortened V by 5 bases and J by 0 bases, and 11 bases separated the two germline ends. The CDR3 sequence is 14 residues long. The CDR3 loop reads CASSPTGSSYEQYF. The CDR3 DNA follows: TGTGCCAGCAGTCCCACAGGGAGCTCCTACGAGCAGTACTTC.

This clone is a singleton in its sample. This rearrangement joins TRBV5-4 to TRBJ1-1; no clear D. Germline CDR1 and CDR2: SGHNT and YYREEE (reference sequence). The ends were cut back, 3 bases at V and 0 bases at J, with 3 bases in the middle. The CDR3 has 12 amino acids. CDR3 coding DNA: TGTGCCAGCAGCTCGGTGAACACTGAAGCTTTCTTT. It codes for CASSSVNTEAFF.

V is TRBV7-2 and J is TRBJ2-7; 13 nucleotides line up with TRBD2. The junction had 3 bases not matched to a gene; V was cut back by 5 bases and J by 5 bases. The CDR3 runs to 14 residues. The germline CDR1 and CDR2 sequences are SGHTA and FQGNSA. CDR3 DNA: TGTGCCAGCAGCGCCGGGACTAGCGGGGACGAGCAGTACTTC. Residues: CASSAGTSGDEQYF. Together with reference TRBV7-2 and TRBJ2-7, the CDR3 gives the full variable domain: GAGVSQSPSNKVTEKGKDVELRCDPISGHTALYWYRQSLGQGLEFLIYFQGNSAPDKSGLPSDRFSAERTGGSVSTLTIQRTQQEDSAVYLCASSAGTSGDEQYFGPGTRLTVT.

The chain is built from TRBV11-1 and TRBJ1-4, with 7 bases aligning to TRBD1. The CDR3 totals 15 residues. J lost 5 bases, V lost 4 bases, and 7 bases had no gene match. Germline-derived CDR1 and CDR2 are SGHAT and FQDESV (reference sequence). CDR3 amino acids: CASSSDRDRNEKLFF. DNA of the CDR3: TGTGCCAGCAGCTCAGACCGGGACAGAAATGAAAAACTGTTTTTT.

The chain has TRBV10-3 and TRBJ1-2; D possibly corresponds to TRBD1 (6 bases). CDR3 length: 14 amino acids. V shed 2 bases and J shed 4 bases, with 11 bases lying between them. Per the germline V gene, CDR1 is ENHRY and CDR2 is SYGVKD. Written as DNA, the CDR3 is TGTGCCATCAGTGAGGGGGCAGGGGCCTATGGCTACACCTTC. This sequence encodes CAISEGAGAYGYTF.

The chain links TRBV7-6 to TRBJ2-2; 9 bases map to TRBD2. Per the germline V gene, CDR1 is SGHVS and CDR2 is FNYEAQ. This CDR3 comprises 21 residues. V shed 4 bases and J 4 bases; nucleotides not matched to a gene: 22. The CDR3 DNA follows: TGTGCCAGCAGCTCCCTCCTCTGGCGGGAGGGGCCAATGGGGTCCACCGGGGAGCTGTTTTTT. Translation: CASSSLLWREGPMGSTGELFF.

The chain joins TRBV4-1 to TRBJ1-1; D is perhaps TRBD1 (6 bases). Germline V lookup: CDR1 MGHRA, CDR2 YSYEKL. The CDR3 loop spans 15 amino acids. V dropped 3 bases and J dropped 4 bases, with 15 bases sitting between them. CDR3 bases: TGCGCCAGCAGCCAGGGGCAGGGAGGGGGCACTGAAGCTTTCTTT. This translates into CASSQGQGGGTEAFF.

The chain joins TRBV7-2 to TRBJ1-1; D remains unclear. Germline CDR1 reads SGHTA; CDR2 reads FQGNSA. V was clipped by 1 base and J by 0 bases, with 9 bases between them. The CDR3 length is 15 residues. The CDR3 reads CASSLGSQLNTEAFF. For the CDR3, the DNA is TGTGCCAGCAGCTTAGGATCACAGTTGAACACTGAAGCTTTCTTT.

The chain uses TRBV25-1 and TRBJ2-3; 11 bases map to TRBD2. Germline trimming cut 4 bases from V and 6 bases from J; bases unmatched to any gene: 6. Germline CDR1 and CDR2: MGHDK and SYGVNS. The CDR3 extends over 15 amino acids. CDR3 loop: CASSATSGNADTQYF. DNA for the CDR3: TGTGCCAGCAGTGCGACTAGCGGGAACGCTGATACGCAGTATTTT.

This rearrangement joins TRBV15 to TRBJ2-5; D possibly corresponds to TRBD2 (6 bases). Germline CDR1 reads LNHNV; CDR2 reads YYDKDF (reference sequence). The V and J ends lost 1 base and 3 bases respectively, with 12 bases between them. This CDR3 region has 15 residues. The CDR3 bases are TGTGCCACCAGCAGAGGCGGACTAACCGAAGAGACCCAGTACTTC. Protein: CATSRGGLTEETQYF.

The rearrangement uses TRBV28 and TRBJ2-5, with 7 bases lining up with TRBD2. The CDR3 is made up of 15 amino acids. Unmatched junction bases numbered 5, after V lost 0 bases and J lost 4 bases. Germline V lookup: CDR1 MDHEN, CDR2 SYDVKM. The CDR3 DNA reads as TGTGCCAGCAGTTTATGGGGAAGGGAGGGAGAGACCCAGTACTTC. It codes for CASSLWGREGETQYF.